This T cell receptor beta chain was identified in a study of T cells after yellow fever vaccination. The table lists this clonotype with a few counts. TCRdb called the 5' RACE reads again in MiXCR, with one record for every CDR3 protein. Among approximately 250,000 distinct CDR3 sequences, 5.2% were seen once, and the ten largest hold roughly 3.3%. There are 15 residues in the CDR3. The V gene's germline CDR1 is SGHRS and CDR2 YFSETQ. The V gene lost 3 bases and the J gene lost 0 bases, with 11 bases spanning the gap. J is TRBJ2-3 and V is TRBV5-1; weak D call: TRBD1 (6 bases). The sequence was obtained from a man between 18 and 35 years old who received the YFV17D yellow fever vaccine. This specimen consisted of CD4+ T cells sorted from PBMCs, obtained on the day of the yellow fever booster vaccination. The CDR3 loop reads CASSSTGTSTDTQYF. The CDR3 nucleotides are TGCGCCAGCAGCTCGACAGGCACTAGCACAGATACGCAGTATTTT. The whole variable domain, remainder taken from reference TRBV5-1 and TRBJ2-3, is KAGVTQTPRYLIKTRGQQVTLSCSPISGHRSVSWYQQTPGQGLQFLFEYFSETQRNKGNFPGRFSGRQFSNSRSEMNVSTLELGDSALYLCASSSTGTSTDTQYFGPGTRLTVL.